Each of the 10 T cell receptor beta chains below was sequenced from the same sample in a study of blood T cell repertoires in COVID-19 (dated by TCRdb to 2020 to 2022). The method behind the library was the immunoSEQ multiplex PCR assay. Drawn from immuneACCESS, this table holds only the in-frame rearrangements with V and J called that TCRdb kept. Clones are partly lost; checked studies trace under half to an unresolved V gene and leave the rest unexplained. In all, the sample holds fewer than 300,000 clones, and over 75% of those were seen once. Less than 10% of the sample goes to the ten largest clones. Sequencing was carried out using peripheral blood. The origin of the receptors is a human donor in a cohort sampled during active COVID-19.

CDR3 sequence reads: CASSPINRGAKSTYEQYF. CDR3 in DNA: TGTGCCAGCAGCCCAATCAACAGGGGCGCCAAGTCCACCTACGAGCAGTACTTC. This chain links TRBV11-2 with TRBJ2-7; 7 bases are a match to TRBD1. This CDR3 comprises 18 residues. Per the germline V gene, CDR1 is SGHAT and CDR2 is FQNNGV. Losses at the gene ends were 5 bases for V and 2 bases for J; bases not matched to a gene: 18.

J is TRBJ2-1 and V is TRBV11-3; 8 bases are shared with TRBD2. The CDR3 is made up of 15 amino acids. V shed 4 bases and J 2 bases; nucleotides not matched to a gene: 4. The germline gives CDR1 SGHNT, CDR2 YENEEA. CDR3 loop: CASSSGRAAYNEQFF. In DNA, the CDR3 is TGTGCCAGCAGCTCCGGGAGGGCCGCCTACAATGAGCAGTTCTTC.

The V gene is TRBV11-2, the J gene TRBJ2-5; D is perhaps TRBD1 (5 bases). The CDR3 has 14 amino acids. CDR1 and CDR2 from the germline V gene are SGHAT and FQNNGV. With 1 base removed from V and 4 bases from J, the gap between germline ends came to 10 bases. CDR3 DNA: TGTGCCAGCAGCTTAGTTAGGGGTCGAGAGACCCAGTACTTC. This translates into CASSLVRGRETQYF.

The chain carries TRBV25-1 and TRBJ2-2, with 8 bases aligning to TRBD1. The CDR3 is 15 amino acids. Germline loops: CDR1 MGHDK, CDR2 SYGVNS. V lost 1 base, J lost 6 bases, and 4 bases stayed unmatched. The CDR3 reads CASSEWTGRPGELFF. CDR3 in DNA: TGTGCCAGCAGTGAATGGACAGGGAGGCCCGGGGAGCTGTTTTTT.

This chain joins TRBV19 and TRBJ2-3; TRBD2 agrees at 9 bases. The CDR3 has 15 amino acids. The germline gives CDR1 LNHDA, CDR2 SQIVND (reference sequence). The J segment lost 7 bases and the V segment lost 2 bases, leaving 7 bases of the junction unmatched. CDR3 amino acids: CASSIFSGSHHTQYF. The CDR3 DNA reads TGTGCCAGTAGTATATTTAGCGGGAGCCACCATACGCAGTATTTT.

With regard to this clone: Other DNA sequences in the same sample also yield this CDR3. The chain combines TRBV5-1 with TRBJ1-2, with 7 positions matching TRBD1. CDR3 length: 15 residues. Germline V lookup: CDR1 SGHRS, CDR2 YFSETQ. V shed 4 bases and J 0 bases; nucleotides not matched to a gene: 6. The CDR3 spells CASSLWTGTNYGYTF. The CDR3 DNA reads TGCGCCAGCAGCCTTTGGACAGGAACTAACTATGGCTACACCTTC.

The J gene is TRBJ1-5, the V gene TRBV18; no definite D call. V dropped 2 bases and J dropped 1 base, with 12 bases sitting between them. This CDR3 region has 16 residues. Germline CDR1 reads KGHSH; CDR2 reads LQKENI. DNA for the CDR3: TGTGCCAGCTCACCAGCCGGGCCGGGAAGCAATCAGCCCCAGCATTTT. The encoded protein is CASSPAGPGSNQPQHF.

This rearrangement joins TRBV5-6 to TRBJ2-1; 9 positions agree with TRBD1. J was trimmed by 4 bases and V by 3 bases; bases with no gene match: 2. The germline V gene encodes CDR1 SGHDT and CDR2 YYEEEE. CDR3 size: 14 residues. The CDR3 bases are TGTGCCAGCAGCTCGGACAGGGGTTACAATGAGCAGTTCTTC. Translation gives CASSSDRGYNEQFF.

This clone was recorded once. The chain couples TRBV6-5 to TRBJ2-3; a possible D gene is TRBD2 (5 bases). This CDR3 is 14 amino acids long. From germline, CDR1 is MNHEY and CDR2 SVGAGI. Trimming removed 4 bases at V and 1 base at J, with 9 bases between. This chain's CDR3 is CASSSRLRTDTQYF. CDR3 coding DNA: TGTGCCAGCAGTTCCCGACTACGCACAGATACGCAGTATTTT.

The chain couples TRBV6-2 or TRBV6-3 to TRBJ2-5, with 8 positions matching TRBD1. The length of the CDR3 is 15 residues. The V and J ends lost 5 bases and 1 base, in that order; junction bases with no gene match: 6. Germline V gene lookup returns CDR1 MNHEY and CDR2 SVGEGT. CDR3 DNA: TGTGCCAGCAGTCCGGGACAGGCCTTCCAAGAGACCCAGTACTTC. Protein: CASSPGQAFQETQYF.